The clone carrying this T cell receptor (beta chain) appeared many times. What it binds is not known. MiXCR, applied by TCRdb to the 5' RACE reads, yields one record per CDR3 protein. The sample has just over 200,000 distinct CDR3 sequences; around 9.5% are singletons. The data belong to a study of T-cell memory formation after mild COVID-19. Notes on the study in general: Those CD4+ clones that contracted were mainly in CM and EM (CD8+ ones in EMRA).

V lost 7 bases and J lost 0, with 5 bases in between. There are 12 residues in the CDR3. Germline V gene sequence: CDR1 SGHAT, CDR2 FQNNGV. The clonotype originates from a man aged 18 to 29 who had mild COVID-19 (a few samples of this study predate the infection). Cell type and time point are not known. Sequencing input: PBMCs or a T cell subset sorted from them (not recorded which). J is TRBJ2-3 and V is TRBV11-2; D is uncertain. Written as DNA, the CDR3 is TGTGCCAGCACACCGAGCACAGATACGCAGTATTTT. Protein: CASTPSTDTQYF.